This T cell receptor (beta chain) was recovered during a study of cytotoxic CD8 clonotypes in ibrutinib-treated CLL (dated by TCRdb to the early 2020s). With respect to the entire study: The cohort included about 15 treatment-naive and 11 to 12 relapsed/refractory patients; roughly 17 were IGHV unmutated. Responses were partial in approximately 24 patients and complete in 2; after median around 65 months follow-up, around 15 stayed in remission and approximately 12 progressed. Samples at response were collected after a median of 12 months of treatment, with a range of about 6 to 40 months. On average, each sample yielded 255,043 productive templates and 85,000 to 95,000 productive rearrangements. Longitudinal samples were obtainable from about 30% of the 86 participants in the trial. Cryopreserved peripheral blood mononuclear cells were obtained before treatment, at response, and at either sustained remission or disease progression. Patients were still on ibrutinib when every remission and progressive disease sample was collected. Overall study outcomes, separate from this receptor: At ibrutinib response clonality went up, during sustained remission it held steady, and at progression it dropped back toward baseline. Public clonotypes were rare and either contracted or stayed stable during treatment, and the rise in clonality at ibrutinib response reflected the expansion of private clonotypes. At baseline, clonality was higher than in age-matched healthy donors and showed a strong correlation with circulating CD8+ T-cell counts. Sustained-remission and progressing patients did not have matched sampling times, and lymph node repertoires were not examined.

Trimming takes 4 bases from V and 6 bases from J, and the germline ends sit 12 bases apart. The CDR1 and CDR2 encoded by the germline V gene (reference sequence) are LNHDA and SQIVND. The cysteine opens and the phenylalanine closes a CDR3 of 14 amino acids. Of all the DNA, just the CDR3 is kept, 42 bases in frame from base 1. In the paper's terms, the time point label means: progressive disease on ibrutinib. For TCR beta library preparation, roughly 2 micrograms of genomic DNA were extracted from the cryopreserved PBMCs. Longitudinal blood samples from CLL patients receiving ibrutinib monotherapy were subjected to high-throughput TCR beta sequencing. The patients took part in an open-label, single-center phase 2 trial of ibrutinib monotherapy. A MiSeq instrument was used for deep resolution sequencing, which targeted depths ranging from 1 in 1 million up to 1 in 200,000 T cells, with coverage averaging 10x for each clonotype. The immunoSEQ hsTCRB Kit was used to generate TCR beta libraries. The original methods were these. The data were analyzed with ImmunoSEQ Analyzer and ImmunoSEQ Data Assistant, and V, D and J gene assignments followed IMGT definitions. Clonality was computed as one minus normalized Shannon entropy of productive rearrangement frequencies, ranging from 0 to 1. Only overrepresented clonotypes making up at least 0.05% of each patient's repertoire were included in the public clonotype analysis. Some 13 age-matched healthy donor repertoires from immuneACCESS served as clonality controls. TCRdb took over this immuneACCESS table, retaining in-frame rearrangements with V and J assigned. Such tables are incomplete; in checked studies, under half of the missing clones stem from an unresolved V gene, and the remainder is unexplained. That table is the source of V, J and clone size, and D and trimming were worked out from the DNA. The sample yields 250,000 to 350,000 clones; less than 85% were counted once. The ten largest clonotypes hold roughly 5% of the sample.

On this clone: The clone's antigen remains unknown. Base qualities are not recorded, but no much larger clone differs from it by a single base.

The clonotype was recovered from a human donor with chronic lymphocytic leukemia. The chain was built from TRBV19 and TRBJ2-2, with the D gene uncertain. Material: PBMCs, obtained at disease progression, from a patient treated with ibrutinib. The CDR3 in this case is CASSNPLQAGELFF. Read as DNA, the sequence is TGTGCCAGTAGTAATCCTCTGCAGGCCGGGGAGCTGTTTTTT.